The following is a T cell receptor (beta chain) sequence with its context. Its antigen is still unknown. This record belongs to a study of post-analysis software for immune sequencing data. TCR beta cDNA libraries included unique molecular identifiers. From the PCR reads, TCRdb called clonotypes with MiXCR, one entry per CDR3 protein. Of about 540,000 distinct CDR3 sequences listed, around 36% were seen once; the top ten hold approximately 5.4%. CDR1 is MNHNS and CDR2 is SASEGT in the germline V gene. CDR3 length: 15 residues. General study results and limits: Patients showed TRBV5-6, TRBV5-1 and TRBV20-1 among five TRBV segments more frequent than in controls.

J is TRBJ2-4 and V is TRBV6-1; weak D call: TRBD2 (6 bases). The better agreement between TRBJ2-5 and the DNA end casts doubt on the J call. The sequence was collected from a girl under 18 with multiple sclerosis. The sample taken for sequencing was blood. The CDR3 nucleotides read TGTGCCAGCAGTGGGGGTAGCGGCTTCCAAGAGACCCAGTACTTC. It encodes CASSGGSGFQETQYF.